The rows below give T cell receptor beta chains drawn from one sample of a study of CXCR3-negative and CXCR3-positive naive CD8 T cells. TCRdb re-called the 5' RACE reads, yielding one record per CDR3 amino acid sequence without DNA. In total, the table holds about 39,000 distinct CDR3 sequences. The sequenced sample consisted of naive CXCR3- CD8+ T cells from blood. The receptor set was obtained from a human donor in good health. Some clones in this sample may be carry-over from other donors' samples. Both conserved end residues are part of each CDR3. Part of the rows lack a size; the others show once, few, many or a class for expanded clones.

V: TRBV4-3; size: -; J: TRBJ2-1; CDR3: CASSQDRRQGTYNEQFF
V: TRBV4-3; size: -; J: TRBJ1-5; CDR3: CASSQDRGPDQPQHF
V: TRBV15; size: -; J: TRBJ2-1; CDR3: CATSRVGYRDNEQFF
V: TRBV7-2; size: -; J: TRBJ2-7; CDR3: CASSSPVAGGPSYEQYF
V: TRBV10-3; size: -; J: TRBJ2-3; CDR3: CAINGGSGTDTQYF
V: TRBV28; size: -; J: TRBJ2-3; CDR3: CASSLVADTQYF
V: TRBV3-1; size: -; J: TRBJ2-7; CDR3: CASSPRAGPGEQYF
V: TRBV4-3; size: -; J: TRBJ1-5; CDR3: CASSPRLGGDQPQHF
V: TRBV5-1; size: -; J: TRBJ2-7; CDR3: CASSLAWGGYEQYF
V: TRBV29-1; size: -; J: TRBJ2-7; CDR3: CSVEDTKTYEQYF
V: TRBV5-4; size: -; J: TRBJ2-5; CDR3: CASSILAGVGETQYF
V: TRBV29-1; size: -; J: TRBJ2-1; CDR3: CSVELIGQGDHNEQFF
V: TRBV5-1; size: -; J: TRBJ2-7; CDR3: CASSFSNLEYEQYF
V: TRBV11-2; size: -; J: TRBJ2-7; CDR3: CASSPGTDYEQYF
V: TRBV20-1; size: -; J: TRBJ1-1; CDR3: CSARGVTDTEAFF
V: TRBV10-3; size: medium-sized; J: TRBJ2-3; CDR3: CAISLLATGNYDTQYF
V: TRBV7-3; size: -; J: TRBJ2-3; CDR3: CASSTGSSTDTQYF
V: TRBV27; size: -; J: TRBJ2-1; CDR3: CASSLSLWGNEQFF
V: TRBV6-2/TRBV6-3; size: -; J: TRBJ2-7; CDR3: CASSPLAREQYF
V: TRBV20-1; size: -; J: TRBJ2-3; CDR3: CSASAPPPGARVLAAHTDTQYF
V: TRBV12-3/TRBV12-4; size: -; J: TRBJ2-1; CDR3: CATLAGHEQFF
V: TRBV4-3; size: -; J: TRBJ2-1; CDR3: CASSQVSGQGGNEQFF
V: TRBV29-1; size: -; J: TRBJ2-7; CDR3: CSVERERPYEQYF
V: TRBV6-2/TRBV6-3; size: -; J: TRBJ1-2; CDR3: CASSYYSGGVGSGYGYTF
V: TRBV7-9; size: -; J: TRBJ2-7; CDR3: CASSSRTYEQYF
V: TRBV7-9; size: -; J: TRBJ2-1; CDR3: CASSLVPGSSLNEQFF
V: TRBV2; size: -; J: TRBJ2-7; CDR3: CASSGLGAYSYEQYF
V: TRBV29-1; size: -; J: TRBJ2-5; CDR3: CSLGTSETQYF
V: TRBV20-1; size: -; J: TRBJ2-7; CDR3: CSARGLAGRSSCEQYF
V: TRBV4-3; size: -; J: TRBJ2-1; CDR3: CASSQERGGPYNEQFF
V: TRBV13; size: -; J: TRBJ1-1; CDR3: CASSFGTPGGAFF
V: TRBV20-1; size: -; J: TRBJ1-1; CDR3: CSARPGDTEAFF
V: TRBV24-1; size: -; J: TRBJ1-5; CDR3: CATSDAGHYQPQHF
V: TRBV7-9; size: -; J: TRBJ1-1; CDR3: CASSPVGGTEAFF
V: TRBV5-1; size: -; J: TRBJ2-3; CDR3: CASSFRLRALSTDTQYF
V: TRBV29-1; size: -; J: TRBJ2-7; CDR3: CSADGTGNEQYF
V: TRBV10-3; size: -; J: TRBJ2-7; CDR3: CAISESPSGAPHEQYF
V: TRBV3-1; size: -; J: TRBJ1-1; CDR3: CASSSLTDTEAFF
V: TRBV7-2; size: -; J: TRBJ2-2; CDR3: CASSPDAGGLSGELFF
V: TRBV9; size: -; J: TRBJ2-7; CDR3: CASSVARSSGGPYEQYF
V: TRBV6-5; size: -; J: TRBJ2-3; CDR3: CASTAGIYDTDTQYF
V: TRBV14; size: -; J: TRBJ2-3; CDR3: CASSQVVGPDTQYF
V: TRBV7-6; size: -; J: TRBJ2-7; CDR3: CASSPGGTGTYEQYF
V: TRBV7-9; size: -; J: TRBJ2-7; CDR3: CASSLGASYEQYF
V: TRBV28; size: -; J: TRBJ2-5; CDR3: CASTIGRGETQYF
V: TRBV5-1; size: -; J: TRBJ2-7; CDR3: CASSLDSPYEQYF
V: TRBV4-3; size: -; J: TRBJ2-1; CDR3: CASSQDRGIIREQFF
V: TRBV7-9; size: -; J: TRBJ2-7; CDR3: CASSTPGAVYSYEQYF
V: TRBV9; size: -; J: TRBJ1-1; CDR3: CASSVASAGEDTEAFF